The TCR beta chain described here comes from a study of post-analysis software for immune sequencing data. Study details: Progressive-relapsing, secondary progressive and relapsing-remitting multiple sclerosis were among the disease courses included.

As concerns this clonotype: Its cognate antigen is unknown.

Incorporated into the TCR beta cDNA libraries were unique molecular identifiers, which served to reduce PCR and sequencing biases. Around 500,000 cDNA molecules were obtained from around 0.96 to 9.9 million T cells. TCRdb redid the calling of the PCR reads with MiXCR, one entry per CDR3 protein. This table holds about 540,000 distinct CDR3 sequences, 30% to 40% found once. Points from the study as a whole: The normalized Chao1 diversity of multiple sclerosis patients was significantly lower than that of controls. Strong co-clustering by F measure was seen for same-batch samples. TRBV segments more frequent in patients than in controls numbered about 5 and included TRBV5-6, TRBV5-1 and TRBV20-1.

The V end lost 6 bases, the J end lost 1 base, and 12 bases lay between the germline ends. The CDR3 sequence is 14 residues long. Germline V gene lookup returns CDR1 KGHSH and CDR2 LQKENI. This rearrangement joins TRBV18 to TRBJ2-5; either TRBD1 or TRBD2 may fit D (5 bases each). This clonotype was sampled from a girl aged 2 to 17 with multiple sclerosis. The sample consisted of blood. CDR3 DNA: TGTGCCAGCTCGACTACCAGGGTCCAAGAGACCCAGTACTTC. This gives the protein CASSTTRVQETQYF.